This T cell receptor (beta chain) was recovered during a study of OX40 agonist ivuxolimab in advanced cancers. At the level of the study: Of the patients, three showed partial responses, one with hepatocellular carcinoma and two with cutaneous melanoma.

Patients were excluded for autoimmune disease history or systemic immunosuppression. This CDR3 spans 13 amino acids. Germline loops: CDR1 MNHEY, CDR2 SMNVEV (reference sequence). Trimming at V came to 6 bases and at J to 6 bases, leaving 7 bases not matched to a gene. Repertoires were generated with immunoSEQ multiplex PCR, while TCRdb's copy carries only in-frame clones and drops some. The sample contains 50,000 to 70,000 clones, around 88% of which appear only once. This sample comprised CD4+ or CD8+ T cells sorted from blood, obtained in a trial of the OX40 agonist ivuxolimab. This sequence was found in an adult with an advanced solid tumor such as melanoma, head and neck, liver or kidney cancer. The rearrangement links TRBV27 to TRBJ2-7; TRBD1 matches at 8 bases. The CDR3 loop is CASRKDRGGEQYF. For the CDR3, the DNA is TGTGCCAGCAGGAAAGACAGGGGAGGCGAGCAGTACTTC.